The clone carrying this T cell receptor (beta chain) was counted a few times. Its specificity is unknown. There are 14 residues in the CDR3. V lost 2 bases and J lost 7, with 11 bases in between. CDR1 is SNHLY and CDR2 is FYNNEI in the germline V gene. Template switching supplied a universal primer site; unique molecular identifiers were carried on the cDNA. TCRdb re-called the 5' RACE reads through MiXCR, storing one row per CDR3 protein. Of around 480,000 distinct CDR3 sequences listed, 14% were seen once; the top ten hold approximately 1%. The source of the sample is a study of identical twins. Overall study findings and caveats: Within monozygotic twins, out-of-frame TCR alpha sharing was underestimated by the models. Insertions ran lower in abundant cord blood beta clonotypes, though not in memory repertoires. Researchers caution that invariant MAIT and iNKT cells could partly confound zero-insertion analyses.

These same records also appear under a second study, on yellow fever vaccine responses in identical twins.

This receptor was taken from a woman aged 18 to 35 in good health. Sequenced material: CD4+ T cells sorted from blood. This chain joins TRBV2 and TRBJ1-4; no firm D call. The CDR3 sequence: CASSERNRAEKLFF. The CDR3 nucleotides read TGTGCCAGCAGTGAAAGGAATAGAGCTGAAAAACTGTTTTTT.